The rows below give T cell receptor beta chains drawn from one sample of a study of Tregs in tolerant kidney transplant recipients. Method: immunoSEQ multiplex PCR; TCRdb's copy keeps in-frame clones and lacks some. Found here are 54,000 or so clones, approximately 91% of them singletons; the top ten hold 12% to 15%. The specimen was CD8+ T cells from blood (PBMCs), collected 24 months after the transplant. The receptors were sampled from a human patient who received a combined kidney and bone marrow transplant. Some T cells may arise from the graft donor. Each CDR3 is given without its conserved first and last residue. Where a row states a size, it is once, few, many or the class of an expanded clone; other rows omit it.

v_call	j_call	clone_size	cdr3_aa
TRBV27	TRBJ2-7	-	ASSLYTGYEQY
TRBV10-3	TRBJ2-1	-	AISEGWTSGYNEQF
TRBV27	TRBJ2-3	-	ASSLIGGTDTQY
TRBV5-4	TRBJ2-1	-	ASSSSSGAYNEQF
TRBV6-5	TRBJ2-2	once	ASSYSTNTGELF
TRBV6-4	TRBJ1-2	-	ASSETRINYGYT
TRBV25-1	TRBJ2-3	-	ASSDIRLAGGSDTQY
TRBV12-5	TRBJ2-2	-	ASGSRGGFGQESFAGELF
TRBV5-6	TRBJ2-7	-	ASSFGTGEYEQY
TRBV4-2	TRBJ2-1	-	ASSHTVYNEQF
TRBV6-1	TRBJ2-7	-	ASKELRGGSYEQY
TRBV4-1	TRBJ1-2	-	ASSQDTRQGNGYT
TRBV4-3	TRBJ2-3	-	ASSQIPTRGLAGQADTQY
TRBV27	TRBJ1-1	-	ASSFRGENTEAF
TRBV6-5	TRBJ1-3	-	ASSLYRAGNTIY
TRBV13	TRBJ2-1	-	ASSLGLAVNEQF
TRBV5-1	TRBJ2-7	-	ASSSGQLSYEQY
TRBV4-3	TRBJ2-1	once	ASSQRQGVYEQF
TRBV7-9	TRBJ1-3	-	ASSLGGLSGNTIY
TRBV12-2	TRBJ2-1	-	ASRPSEWTGDEQF
TRBV7-6	TRBJ2-1	-	ASSRTSGGSNEQF
TRBV11-2	TRBJ2-5	-	ASSLGGSGLETQY
TRBV4-1	TRBJ1-1	-	ASSPANQENTEAF
TRBV13	TRBJ2-1	-	ASSRKGDGYNEQF
TRBV27	TRBJ1-5	once	ASSLSFGTGARPQH
TRBV19	TRBJ2-5	-	ASSSRTGKETQY
TRBV13	TRBJ2-7	-	ASSSGRNYEQY
TRBV27	TRBJ1-5	-	ASSSRTGLGQPQH
TRBV30	TRBJ2-5	-	AWSVGVAGGPKETQY
TRBV19	TRBJ1-2	-	ASSIAGQGAYGYT
TRBV4-2	TRBJ2-3	-	ASSHLEGGGPDTQY
TRBV4-3	TRBJ2-1	-	ASSPDSIGTGYNEQF
TRBV7-2	TRBJ2-2	-	ASSLVGHATGELF
TRBV11-3	TRBJ2-1	-	ASSPYANEQF
TRBV7-2	TRBJ2-1	few	ASSQTSGPYNEQF
TRBV5-5	TRBJ1-2	-	ASSFWTGIYGYT
TRBV5-1	TRBJ1-4	-	ASSRTGWWEKLF
TRBV4-3	TRBJ1-6	-	ASSQDWRSFSYNSPLH
TRBV5-8	TRBJ2-7	-	ASSDGQGTPYEQY
TRBV5-8	TRBJ2-3	-	ASSGGLAGGNPFTDTQY
TRBV19	TRBJ1-2	-	ASSIRGTGENYGYT
TRBV7-2	TRBJ2-7	-	ASSFGGAGPLRGQY
TRBV18	TRBJ1-4	-	ASSPQGLTNEKLF
TRBV21-1	TRBJ2-7	-	ASYTLGGRISYEQY
TRBV7-3	TRBJ2-7	-	ASSFFDVRGGYEQY
TRBV6-5	TRBJ2-7	few	ASNPGTASYEQY
TRBV19	TRBJ2-6	-	ASRTAHSGANVLT
TRBV7-2	TRBJ2-3	-	ASSLVGEGWDTQY
TRBV28	TRBJ1-1	-	ASSLRTLMNTEAF
TRBV30	TRBJ2-2	-	AWSDYEDTGELF
TRBV19	TRBJ2-7	-	ASSIDHSYEQY
TRBV5-6	TRBJ1-4	-	ASSYGTGEGEKLF
TRBV15	TRBJ2-5	-	ATSNTGTSGETQY
TRBV5-6	TRBJ2-3	-	ASSLDPTGGANTQY
TRBV6-5	TRBJ2-7	-	ASSEYRGSYEQY
TRBV7-9	TRBJ1-1	-	ASSSTGRNTEAF
TRBV6-1	TRBJ1-2	-	ASSETRQGGTDGYT
TRBV19	TRBJ2-6	-	ASSTSASGANVLT
TRBV19	TRBJ2-7	-	ASSFGQVPSYEQY